Here is one T cell receptor (beta chain) with its context. Unmatched junction bases numbered 17, after V lost 0 bases and J lost 1 base. CDR3 length equals 22 residues. Germline CDR1 and CDR2: SGHRS and YFSETQ. The data derive from a study of blood T cell repertoires in COVID-19. Turning to the study itself: The samples span acute and convalescent COVID-19 from the United States, Italy and Spain. PBMCs, B-cell-depleted T cells, or T cells provided the cDNA or gDNA that made up the material.

As processed by the authors: Counts of nucleated cells, estimated from reference gene primer amplification, were obtained. Repertoires were generated with immunoSEQ multiplex PCR, while TCRdb's copy carries only in-frame clones and drops some. V and J calls and clone size come straight from that table; D and trimming were deduced from the DNA. The table includes about 190,000 clones, about four fifths detected once. The sample consisted of peripheral blood. This sequence joins TRBV5-1 and TRBJ2-5, with TRBD2 identical over 14 bases. The receptor comes from a woman aged 40 to 50 with acute or convalescent COVID-19. The CDR3: CASSLVFGPGTSGSYGQETQYF. Written as DNA, the CDR3 is TGCGCCAGCAGCTTGGTGTTCGGACCCGGGACTAGCGGGAGTTATGGCCAAGAGACCCAGTACTTC.